This T cell receptor beta chain derives from a study of OX40 agonist ivuxolimab in advanced cancers. Study-level information: One patient with hepatocellular carcinoma and two with cutaneous melanoma, three in all, had partial responses.

Concerning this clone: Its antigen is unidentified.

No patient had autoimmune disease or received systemic immunosuppression. V lost 4 bases to trimming and J lost 12 bases; unmatched junction nucleotides: 14. This CDR3 comprises 15 residues. CDR1 and CDR2 from the germline V gene are SGHRS and YFSETQ. Sequencing was performed with immunoSEQ multiplex PCR; in TCRdb, only in-frame clones are kept and a portion is missing. The sample contains around 62,000 clones, more than 75% of which appear only once. Study outcomes and limitations: Within 6 weeks, CD4+ and CD8+ blood T cells expanded clonally at 0.1 to 3.0 mg/kg.

This clonotype was obtained from an adult with an advanced solid tumor such as melanoma, head and neck, liver or kidney cancer. The V call is TRBV5-1, the J call TRBJ2-1; 9 positions match TRBD2. The starting material was CD4+ or CD8+ T cells sorted from blood, obtained in a trial of the OX40 agonist ivuxolimab. CDR3 residues: CASSPGLAYPPGQFF. CDR3 sequence (DNA): TGCGCCAGCAGCCCCGGACTAGCGTACCCCCCGGGGCAGTTCTTC.